This T cell receptor beta chain was retrieved from a study of cytomegalovirus exposure and HLA in healthy donors. Study outcomes and limitations: The authors later linked a missense DCLRE1C variant to TCR beta V- and J-gene trimming.

About this clone: Antigen specificity is unknown.

Each of the donors was a healthy bone marrow donor. PCR primers comprised 60 Vbeta and 13 Jbeta primers. Profiled with immunoSEQ multiplex PCR; TCRdb holds only in-frame clones, not every one. The sample consists of some 150,000 clones, roughly 76% of them appearing once. The V gene lost 8 bases and the J gene lost 4 bases, with 14 bases spanning the gap. The germline gives CDR1 MDHEN, CDR2 SYDVKM. CDR3 length equals 13 residues. The sequence was collected from a man in his 60s in good health and CMV-seronegative. The sequenced material came from PBMCs. The chain employs TRBV28 and TRBJ1-2; D gene ambiguous. The CDR3 coding sequence is TGTGCCAGCGGTGGACTTAACGCCTATGGCTACACCTTC. Its protein is CASGGLNAYGYTF.